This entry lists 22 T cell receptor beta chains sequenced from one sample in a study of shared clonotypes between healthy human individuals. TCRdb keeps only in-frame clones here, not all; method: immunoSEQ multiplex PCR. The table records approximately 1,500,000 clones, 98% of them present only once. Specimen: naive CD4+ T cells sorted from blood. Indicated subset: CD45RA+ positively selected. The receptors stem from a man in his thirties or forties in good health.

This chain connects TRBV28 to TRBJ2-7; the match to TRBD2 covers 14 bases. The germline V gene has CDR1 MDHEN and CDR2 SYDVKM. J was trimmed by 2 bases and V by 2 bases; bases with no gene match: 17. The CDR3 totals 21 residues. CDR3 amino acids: CASSLRLRLAGGAPHPYEQYF. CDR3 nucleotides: TGTGCCAGCAGTTTACGCCTAAGACTAGCGGGAGGGGCCCCTCATCCCTACGAGCAGTACTTC.

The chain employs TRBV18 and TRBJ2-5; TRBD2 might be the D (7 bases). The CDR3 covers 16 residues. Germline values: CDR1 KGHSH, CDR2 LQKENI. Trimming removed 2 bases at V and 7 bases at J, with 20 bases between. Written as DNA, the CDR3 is TGTGCCAGCTCACCAGGGGCTAGCGGAGGGGGAACGACCCAGTACTTC. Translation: CASSPGASGGGTTQYF.

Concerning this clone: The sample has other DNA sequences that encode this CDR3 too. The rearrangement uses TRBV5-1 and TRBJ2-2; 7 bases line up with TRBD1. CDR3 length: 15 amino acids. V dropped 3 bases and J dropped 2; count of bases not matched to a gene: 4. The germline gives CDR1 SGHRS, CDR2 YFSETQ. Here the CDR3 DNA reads TGCGCCAGCAGCTCCCGACAGGGTAACACCGGGGAGCTGTTTTTT. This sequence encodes CASSSRQGNTGELFF.

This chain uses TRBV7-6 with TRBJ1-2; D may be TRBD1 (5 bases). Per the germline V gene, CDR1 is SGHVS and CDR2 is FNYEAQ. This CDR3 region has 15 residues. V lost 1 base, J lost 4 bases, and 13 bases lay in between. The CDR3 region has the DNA TGTGCCAGCAGCTTAGACGGGGCAGGAGGCTATGGCTACACCTTC. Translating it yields CASSLDGAGGYGYTF.

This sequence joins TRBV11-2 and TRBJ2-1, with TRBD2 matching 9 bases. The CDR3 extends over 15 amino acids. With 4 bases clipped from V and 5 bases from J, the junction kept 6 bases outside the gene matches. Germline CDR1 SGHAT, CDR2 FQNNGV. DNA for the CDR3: TGTGCCAGCAGCTCAAGCGGGAGGTCGAACAATGAGCAGTTCTTC. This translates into CASSSSGRSNNEQFF.

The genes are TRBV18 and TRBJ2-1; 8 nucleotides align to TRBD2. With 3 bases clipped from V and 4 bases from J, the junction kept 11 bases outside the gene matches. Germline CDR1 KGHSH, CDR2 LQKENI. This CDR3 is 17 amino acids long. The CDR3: CASSPLPTSGTYNEQFF. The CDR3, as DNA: TGTGCCAGCTCACCTCTCCCAACTAGCGGAACGTACAATGAGCAGTTCTTC.

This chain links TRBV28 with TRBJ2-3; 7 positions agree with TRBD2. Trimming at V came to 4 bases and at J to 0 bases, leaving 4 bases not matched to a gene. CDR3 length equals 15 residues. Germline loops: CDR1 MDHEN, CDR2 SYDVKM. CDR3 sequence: CASSSSGASTDTQYF. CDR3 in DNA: TGTGCCAGCAGTTCGAGCGGGGCTAGCACAGATACGCAGTATTTT.

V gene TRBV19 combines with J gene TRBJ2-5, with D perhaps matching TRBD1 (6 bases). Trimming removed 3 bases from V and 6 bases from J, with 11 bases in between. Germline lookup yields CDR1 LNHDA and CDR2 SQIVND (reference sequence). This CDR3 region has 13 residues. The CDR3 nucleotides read TGTGCCAGTAGTATCTCAGGGGCGCAGACCCAGTACTTC. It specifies CASSISGAQTQYF.

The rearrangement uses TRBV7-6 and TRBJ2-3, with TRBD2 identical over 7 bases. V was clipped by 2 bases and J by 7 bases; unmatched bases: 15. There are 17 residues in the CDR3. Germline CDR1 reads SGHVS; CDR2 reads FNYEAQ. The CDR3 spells CASSLLPWREIGNTQYF. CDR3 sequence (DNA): TGTGCCAGCAGCTTACTCCCTTGGCGGGAGATCGGAAATACGCAGTATTTT. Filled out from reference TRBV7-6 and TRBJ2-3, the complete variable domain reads GAGVSQSPRYKVTKRGQDVALRCDPISGHVSLYWYRQALGQGPEFLTYFNYEAQQDKSGLPNDRFSAERPEGSISTLTIQRTEQRDSAMYRCASSLLPWREIGNTQYFGPGTRLTVL.

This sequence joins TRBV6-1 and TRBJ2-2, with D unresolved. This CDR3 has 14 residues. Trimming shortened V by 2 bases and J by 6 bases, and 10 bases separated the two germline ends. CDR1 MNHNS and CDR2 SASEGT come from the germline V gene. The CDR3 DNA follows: TGTGCCAGCAGTGAATTGACGAGATCCGGGGAGCTGTTTTTT. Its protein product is CASSELTRSGELFF.

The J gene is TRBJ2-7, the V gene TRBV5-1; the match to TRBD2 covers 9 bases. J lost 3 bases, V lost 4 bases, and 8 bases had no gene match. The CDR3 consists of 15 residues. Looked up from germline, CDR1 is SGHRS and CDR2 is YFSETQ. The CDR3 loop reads CASSGLLAGDYEQYF. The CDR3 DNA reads TGCGCCAGCAGCGGTCTGTTAGCGGGAGACTACGAGCAGTACTTC.

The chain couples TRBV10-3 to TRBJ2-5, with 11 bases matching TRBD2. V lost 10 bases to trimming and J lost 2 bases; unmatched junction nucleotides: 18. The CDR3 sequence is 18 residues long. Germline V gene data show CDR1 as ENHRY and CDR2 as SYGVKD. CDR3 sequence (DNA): TGTGCCACCTACCCCGGGCTAGCGGGAGGCCCCGGGCAAGAGACCCAGTACTTC. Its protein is CATYPGLAGGPGQETQYF.

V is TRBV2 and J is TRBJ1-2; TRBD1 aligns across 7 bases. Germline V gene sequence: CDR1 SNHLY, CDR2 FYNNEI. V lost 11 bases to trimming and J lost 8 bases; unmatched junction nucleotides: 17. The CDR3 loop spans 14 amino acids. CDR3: CAGSFTQGGLGYTF. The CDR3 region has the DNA TGTGCCGGATCTTTTACGCAGGGGGGGCTCGGCTACACCTTC.

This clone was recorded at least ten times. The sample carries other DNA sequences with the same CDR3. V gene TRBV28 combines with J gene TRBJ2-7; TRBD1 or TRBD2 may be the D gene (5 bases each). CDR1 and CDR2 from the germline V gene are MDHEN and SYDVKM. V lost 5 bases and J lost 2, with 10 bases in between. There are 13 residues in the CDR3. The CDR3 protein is CASSPGQTYEQYF. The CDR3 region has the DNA TGTGCCAGCAGTCCGGGGCAGACCTACGAGCAGTACTTC.

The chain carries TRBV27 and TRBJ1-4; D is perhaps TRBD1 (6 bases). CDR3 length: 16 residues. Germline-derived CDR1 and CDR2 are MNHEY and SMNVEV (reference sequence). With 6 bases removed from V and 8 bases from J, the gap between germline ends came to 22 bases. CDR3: CASSPIRSGQREKLFF. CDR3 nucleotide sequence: TGTGCCAGCAGCCCCATCCGCTCGGGACAACGCGAAAAACTGTTTTTT.

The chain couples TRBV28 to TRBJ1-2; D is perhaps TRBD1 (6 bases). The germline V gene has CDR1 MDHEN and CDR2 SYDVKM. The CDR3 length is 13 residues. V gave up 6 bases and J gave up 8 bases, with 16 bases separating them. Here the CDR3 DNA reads TGTGCCAGCAGGCGGACAGAGGGTTTCGGCTACACCTTC. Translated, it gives CASRRTEGFGYTF.

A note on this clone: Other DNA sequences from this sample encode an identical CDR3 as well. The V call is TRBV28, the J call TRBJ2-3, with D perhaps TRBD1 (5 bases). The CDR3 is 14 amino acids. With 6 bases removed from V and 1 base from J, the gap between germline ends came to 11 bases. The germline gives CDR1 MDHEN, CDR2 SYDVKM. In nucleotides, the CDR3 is TGTGCCAGCAGCAGGGTAGGAGGCACAGATACGCAGTATTTT. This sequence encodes CASSRVGGTDTQYF. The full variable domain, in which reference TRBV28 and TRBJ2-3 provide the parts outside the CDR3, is DVKVTQSSRYLVKRTGEKVFLECVQDMDHENMFWYRQDPGLGLRLIYFSYDVKMKEKGDIPEGYSVSREKKERFSLILESASTNQTSMYLCASSRVGGTDTQYFGPGTRLTVL.

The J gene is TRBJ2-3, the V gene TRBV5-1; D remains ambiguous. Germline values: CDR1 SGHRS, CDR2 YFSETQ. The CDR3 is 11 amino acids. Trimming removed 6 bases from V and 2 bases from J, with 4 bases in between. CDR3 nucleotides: TGCGCCAGCACGTACACAGATACGCAGTATTTT. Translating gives CASTYTDTQYF.

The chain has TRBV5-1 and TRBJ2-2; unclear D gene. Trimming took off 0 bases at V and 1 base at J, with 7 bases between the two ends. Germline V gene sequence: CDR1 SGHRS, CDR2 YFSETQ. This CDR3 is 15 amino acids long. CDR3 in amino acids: CASSLESWNTGELFF. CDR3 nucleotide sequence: TGCGCCAGCAGCTTGGAGAGCTGGAACACCGGGGAGCTGTTTTTT.

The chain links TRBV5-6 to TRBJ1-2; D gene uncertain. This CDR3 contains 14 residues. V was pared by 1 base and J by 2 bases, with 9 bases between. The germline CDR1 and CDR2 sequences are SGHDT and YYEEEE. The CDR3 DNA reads TGTGCCAGCAGCTTGACCGGGCGCAACTATGGCTACACCTTC. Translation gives CASSLTGRNYGYTF.

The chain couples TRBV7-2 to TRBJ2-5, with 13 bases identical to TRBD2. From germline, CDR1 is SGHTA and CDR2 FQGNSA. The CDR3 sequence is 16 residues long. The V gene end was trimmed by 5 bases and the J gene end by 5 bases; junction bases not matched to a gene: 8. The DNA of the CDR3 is TGTGCCAGCAGCCGAGGGACTAGCGGGATTCCTGAGACCCAGTACTTC. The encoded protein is CASSRGTSGIPETQYF.

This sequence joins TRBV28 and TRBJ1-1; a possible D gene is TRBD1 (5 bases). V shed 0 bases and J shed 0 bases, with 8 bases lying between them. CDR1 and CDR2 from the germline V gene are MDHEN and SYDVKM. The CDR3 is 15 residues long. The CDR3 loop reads CASSLWGTVNTEAFF. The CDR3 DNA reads TGTGCCAGCAGTTTATGGGGGACGGTGAACACTGAAGCTTTCTTT.